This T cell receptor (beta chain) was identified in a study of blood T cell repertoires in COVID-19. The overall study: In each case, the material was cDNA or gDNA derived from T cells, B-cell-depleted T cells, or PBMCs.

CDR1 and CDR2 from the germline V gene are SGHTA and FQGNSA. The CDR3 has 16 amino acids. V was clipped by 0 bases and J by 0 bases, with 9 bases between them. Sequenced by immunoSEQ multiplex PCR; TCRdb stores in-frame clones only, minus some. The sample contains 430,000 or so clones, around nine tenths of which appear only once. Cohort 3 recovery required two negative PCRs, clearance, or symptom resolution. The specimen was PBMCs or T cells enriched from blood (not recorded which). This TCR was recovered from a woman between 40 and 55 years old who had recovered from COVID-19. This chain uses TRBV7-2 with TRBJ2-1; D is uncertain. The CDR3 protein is CASSLAALRSYNEQFF. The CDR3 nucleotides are TGTGCCAGCAGCTTAGCTGCGCTCCGCTCCTACAATGAGCAGTTCTTC.